Reported below is one TCR beta chain. No antigen is known for it. The sample is drawn from a study of cytomegalovirus exposure and HLA in healthy donors. Per the germline V gene, CDR1 is MDHEN and CDR2 is SYDVKM. The V segment lost 6 bases and the J segment 1 base; nucleotides outside the gene matches: 9. The CDR3 loop spans 17 amino acids. General observations from the study: 87-base-pair reads could not separate some V segments, including TRBV6-2 and TRBV6-3.

PCR used 60 Vbeta primers and 13 Jbeta primers. Clones were sequenced by immunoSEQ multiplex PCR, and TCRdb holds only the in-frame ones, with some missing. Here the sample spans about 110,000 clones, about 68% being singletons. The chain employs TRBV28 and TRBJ1-6; 7 bases align to TRBD1. The receptor comes from a middle-aged woman in good health and CMV-seropositive. Input material: PBMCs. The CDR3 reads CASSLLQGLSYNSPLHF. The CDR3 DNA reads as TGTGCCAGCAGCCTCCTACAGGGGTTATCCTATAATTCACCCCTCCACTTT.